What follows are 8 T cell receptor beta chains derived from one specimen sequenced in a study of T cell responses to AZD1222 COVID-19 vaccine. Clones were sequenced by immunoSEQ multiplex PCR, and TCRdb holds only the in-frame ones, with some missing. The sample holds over 90,000 clones, 80% to 95% seen once. The source material was peripheral blood, sampled 28 days after the second AZD1222 dose. The source of these receptors is an adult who received the AZD1222 COVID-19 vaccine.

This clone has ten or more counts. This chain connects TRBV2 to TRBJ1-3; D uncertain. Trimming shortened V by 5 bases and J by 1 base, and 9 bases separated the two germline ends. Germline lookup yields CDR1 SNHLY and CDR2 FYNNEI. This CDR3 has 14 amino acids. CDR3: CASSLGRSGNTIYF. CDR3 bases: TGTGCCAGCAGTTTGGGGAGGTCTGGAAACACCATATATTTT.

The chain carries TRBV6-5 and TRBJ1-2; D not resolved. V lost 7 bases and J 6 bases, leaving 21 bases between the germline ends. Germline V gene data show CDR1 as MNHEY and CDR2 as SVGAGI. The CDR3 length is 15 residues. In DNA, the CDR3 is TGTGCCAGCACCCCAAGTGGGAGGGCCCTTGATGGCTACACCTTC. Residues: CASTPSGRALDGYTF.

The chain couples TRBV6-5 to TRBJ1-2; D call uncertain. The CDR3 contains 12 residues. CDR1 is MNHEY and CDR2 is SVGAGI in the germline V gene. V was pared by 6 bases and J by 6 bases, with 11 bases between. The CDR3 protein is CASSGPPDGYTF. DNA for the CDR3: TGTGCCAGCAGCGGGCCTCCGGATGGCTACACCTTC.

The J gene is TRBJ2-3, the V gene TRBV4-1; 8 bases are shared with TRBD2. Germline V CDR1 and CDR2: MGHRA, YSYEKL. This CDR3 has 17 residues. V was clipped by 5 bases and J by 1 base; unmatched bases: 11. The CDR3 loop reads CASSLGWGLGGTDTQYF. In DNA, the CDR3 is TGCGCCAGCAGCTTGGGGTGGGGACTAGGGGGCACAGATACGCAGTATTTT.

The chain uses TRBV9 and TRBJ2-2; D is possibly TRBD1 (5 bases). The CDR3 loop spans 13 amino acids. CDR1 SGDLS and CDR2 YYNGEE come from the germline V gene. V was cut by 0 bases and J by 5 bases, with 5 bases left in between. The CDR3 sequence is CASSVDRTGELFF. The CDR3 DNA is TGTGCCAGCAGCGTAGACAGGACCGGGGAGCTGTTTTTT.

The rearrangement links TRBV2 to TRBJ1-5; D is undetermined. The CDR3 runs 13 residues. The germline CDR1 and CDR2 sequences are SNHLY and FYNNEI. The germline V and J ends were trimmed by 3 bases and 1 base, with 4 bases remaining between them. The CDR3 nucleotides read TGTGCCAGCAGTGAGTACAGCAATCAGCCCCAGCATTTT. It specifies CASSEYSNQPQHF.

The chain links TRBV15 to TRBJ2-2; D is unclear. The CDR3 covers 15 residues. CDR1 and CDR2 from the germline V gene are LNHNV and YYDKDF (reference sequence). Trimming took off 3 bases at V and 0 bases at J, with 8 bases between the two ends. The CDR3 sequence is CATSRDGTNTGELFF. CDR3 nucleotide sequence: TGTGCCACCAGCAGGGACGGTACGAACACCGGGGAGCTGTTTTTT.

The rearrangement joins TRBV5-4 to TRBJ1-1; a weak D match, TRBD1 (6 bases). Germline V gene sequence: CDR1 SGHNT, CDR2 YYREEE (reference sequence). This CDR3 has 15 amino acids. V dropped 3 bases and J dropped 4 bases, with 16 bases sitting between them. CDR3 sequence (DNA): TGTGCCAGCAGCTCAGGACAGCCATATTTCACTGAAGCTTTCTTT. This gives the protein CASSSGQPYFTEAFF.